The 12 T cell receptor beta chains listed next were all sequenced from one sample in a study of early T cells in non-severe SARS-CoV-2 infection. TCRdb used MiXCR to reprocess the 5' RACE reads, holding one entry per CDR3 protein. The data show about 50,000 distinct CDR3 sequences, under 7.5% seen once. The sample in question was whole blood, obtained at baseline. The receptors come from an adult who was a healthcare worker with PCR-confirmed SARS-CoV-2 infection or an uninfected control (not recorded which).

This clonotype has ten or more counts. The CDR3 DNA reads TGCGCCAGCAGCTGGACCGGGACTAGCGGGGACGAGCAGTACTTC. This encodes CASSWTGTSGDEQYF. J is TRBJ2-7 and V is TRBV5-1; 13 bases are a match to TRBD2. V lost 3 bases, J lost 5 bases, and 5 bases stayed unmatched. The CDR3 totals 15 residues. In germline, CDR1 is SGHRS, CDR2 YFSETQ.

This clonotype was counted a few times. V is TRBV20-1 and J is TRBJ1-4; the D gene is possibly TRBD1 (5 bases). V lost 0 bases, J lost 8 bases, and 13 bases lay in between. This CDR3 is built from 14 residues. Germline V gives CDR1 DFQATT, CDR2 SNEGSKA (reference sequence). The CDR3 nucleotides read TGCAGTGCTAGAGAGGGGGGTATAGGAGAAAAACTGTTTTTT. Its translation is CSAREGGIGEKLFF.

This clonotype came up many times. The chain carries TRBV28 and TRBJ2-2; 10 bases are shared with TRBD1. V was pared by 2 bases and J by 6 bases, with 9 bases of the junction left unmatched. CDR3 size: 17 residues. Germline loops: CDR1 MDHEN, CDR2 SYDVKM. As DNA, the CDR3 is TGTGCCAGCAGTTTAGGATTAATGACAGGGGGCCCCGGGGAGCTGTTTTTT. This codes for CASSLGLMTGGPGELFF.

This clonotype came up many times. The chain is built from TRBV28 and TRBJ1-1; D gene unclear. CDR1 and CDR2 from the germline V gene are MDHEN and SYDVKM. The CDR3 contains 11 residues. With 6 bases removed from V and 5 bases from J, the gap between germline ends came to 7 bases. The CDR3 DNA is TGTGCCAGCAGCCCTGTTACTGAAGCTTTCTTT. This translates into CASSPVTEAFF.

This clonotype was seen more than once but under ten times. The chain is built from TRBV9 and TRBJ2-7; 9 bases align to TRBD2. After removal of 0 bases from V and 7 bases from J, the junction contained 8 bases not matched to a gene. CDR3 length equals 15 residues. Germline values: CDR1 SGDLS, CDR2 YYNGEE. CDR3 in DNA: TGTGCCAGCAGCGTAGGGCCTAGCGGGGACTGGGAGCAGTACTTC. This encodes CASSVGPSGDWEQYF.

The V call is TRBV12-3 or TRBV12-4, the J call TRBJ2-7, with D possibly matching TRBD2 (5 bases). The ends were cut back, 3 bases at V and 7 bases at J, with 16 bases in the middle. The CDR3 is made up of 14 amino acids. The CDR3 DNA sequence: TGTGCCAGCAGTTTTCGTGGACGGGATTGGGAGCAGTACTTC. Residues: CASSFRGRDWEQYF.

A few counts support this clonotype. V and J are TRBV5-1 and TRBJ1-2, with 8 positions matching TRBD1. V lost 0 bases and J lost 2; bases outside the gene matches: 9. The CDR3 has 17 residues. CDR1 is SGHRS and CDR2 is YFSETQ in the germline V gene. CDR3 nucleotides: TGCGCCAGCAGCTTGGATACAGGGGGATGGCCGAACTATGGCTACACCTTC. It specifies CASSLDTGGWPNYGYTF.

CDR3 loop: CASSLHRGLDNSPLHF. CDR3 DNA: TGTGCCAGCAGCTTACATAGGGGCCTAGATAATTCACCCCTCCACTTT. The chain employs TRBV7-2 and TRBJ1-6; possible D gene TRBD1, 5 bases. The V gene's germline CDR1 is SGHTA and CDR2 FQGNSA. Trimming left V 2 bases short and J 5 bases short, with 13 bases between. The CDR3 is made up of 16 amino acids.

V usage is TRBV10-2 and J usage is TRBJ2-7; TRBD1 aligns across 8 bases. The trim removed 10 bases at V and 1 base at J, leaving 12 bases unmatched. Germline loops: CDR1 WSHSY, CDR2 SAAADI. The CDR3 runs 15 residues. The CDR3 sequence is CATLGPDRVSYEQYF. CDR3 bases: TGCGCCACCTTAGGGCCGGACAGGGTTTCCTACGAGCAGTACTTC.

This clonotype showed up many times. The chain couples TRBV5-1 to TRBJ2-2, with TRBD1 matching over 8 bases. This CDR3 region has 14 residues. Unmatched junction bases numbered 6, after V lost 6 bases and J lost 5 bases. CDR1 is SGHRS and CDR2 is YFSETQ in the germline V gene. In DNA form, the CDR3 reads TGCGCCAGCAACCAGGGGGCAAGTACCGGGGAGCTGTTTTTT. Its protein product is CASNQGASTGELFF.

This clonotype was detected ten times or more. The chain recombines TRBV7-6 with TRBJ2-2; the D is unclear. The CDR3 spans 15 residues. Germline V lookup: CDR1 SGHVS, CDR2 FNYEAQ. Trimming removed 1 base from V and 7 bases from J, with 13 bases in between. CDR3 protein: CASSLEASVSGELFF. The CDR3, as DNA: TGTGCCAGCAGCTTAGAGGCCTCGGTTAGCGGGGAGCTGTTTTTT.

This chain uses TRBV5-5 with TRBJ1-1, with D possibly matching TRBD1 (6 bases). V lost 4 bases and J lost 6, with 13 bases in between. The CDR3 runs 13 residues. The germline CDR1 and CDR2 sequences are SGHKS and YYEKEE (reference sequence). Written as DNA, the CDR3 is TGTGCCAGCAGCGAGACAGGTTCGGCTGAAGCTTTCTTT. This gives the protein CASSETGSAEAFF.